Shown below are 29 T cell receptor beta chains from a single sample sequenced in a study of T cells in Graves' hyperthyroidism and ophthalmopathy. Authors of the study amplified TCR beta CDR3 regions from RNA transcripts. The HTBI set primed first-round TCR CDR3 RT-PCR. MiXCR was run by TCRdb on the multiplex PCR reads, yielding one entry per CDR3 protein. The sample yields 270,000 or so distinct CDR3 sequences, roughly 15% seen once. Sequenced material: blood. These receptors all stem from a woman aged 50 to 60 with Graves' hyperthyroidism that later progressed to Graves' ophthalmopathy.

Notes on this clonotype: A much larger clone sits a single nucleotide away, making a read error possible. The rearrangement links TRBV14 to TRBJ1-1; TRBD1 matches 8 bases. The junction had 10 bases not matched to a gene; V was cut back by 4 bases and J by 0 bases. Germline V gene data show CDR1 as SGHDN and CDR2 as FVKESK. The CDR3 runs to 17 residues. CDR3 in amino acids: CASSLTAGGWLNTEAFF. DNA of the CDR3: TGTGCCAGCAGCCTTACGGCAGGGGGCTGGTTGAACACTGAAGCTTTCTTT.

The chain joins TRBV28 to TRBJ1-2; D ambiguous. The CDR3 length is 14 residues. The V and J ends lost 7 bases and 4 bases respectively, with 16 bases between them. Germline V gene data show CDR1 as MDHEN and CDR2 as SYDVKM. CDR3 DNA sequence: TGTGCCAGCACCTCGTCCTGGGAAAGCTATGGCTACACCTTC. Translating it yields CASTSSWESYGYTF.

This clonotype was counted at least ten times. The chain uses TRBV11-2 and TRBJ2-1; possibly TRBD2 for D (6 bases). Trimming shortened V by 4 bases and J by 2 bases, and 21 bases separated the two germline ends. Germline V lookup: CDR1 SGHAT, CDR2 FQNNGV. CDR3 size: 18 residues. CDR3 in amino acids: CASSSSLVAGLTYNEQFF. In DNA form, the CDR3 reads TGTGCCAGCAGCTCCTCACTCGTGGCGGGATTAACCTACAATGAGCAGTTCTTC.

This clonotype came up many times. J is TRBJ1-1 and V is TRBV9; 7 bases agree with TRBD1. Germline V gene lookup returns CDR1 SGDLS and CDR2 YYNGEE. V lost 2 bases to trimming and J lost 4 bases; unmatched junction nucleotides: 5. There are 14 residues in the CDR3. DNA of the CDR3: TGTGCCAGCAGCGTCGACAGGGTGGGCACTGAAGCTTTCTTT. This codes for CASSVDRVGTEAFF.

This clonotype was seen at least ten times. CDR3 nucleotide sequence: TGTGCCAGCAGTCTTTCCAGGGCGGCAGATACGCAGTATTTT. It yields the protein CASSLSRAADTQYF. V is TRBV7-9 and J is TRBJ2-3; D may be TRBD1 (5 bases). Germline CDR1 and CDR2: SEHNR and FQNEAQ (reference sequence). The V end lost 6 bases, the J end lost 4 bases, and 14 bases lay between the germline ends. The CDR3 loop spans 14 amino acids.

The chain has TRBV2 and TRBJ1-2; the D is unclear. V was clipped by 6 bases and J by 3 bases, with 17 bases between them. Germline loops: CDR1 SNHLY, CDR2 FYNNEI. This CDR3 is built from 15 residues. Here the CDR3 DNA reads TGTGCCAGCAGGCCGGGCCTTCAAACGGACTATGGCTACACCTTC. Protein product: CASRPGLQTDYGYTF.

This clonotype was detected ten times or more. J is TRBJ1-2 and V is TRBV25-1; D is ambiguous. This CDR3 is built from 12 residues. The germline V gene encodes CDR1 MGHDK and CDR2 SYGVNS. V gave up 8 bases and J gave up 8 bases, with 15 bases separating them. The CDR3 sequence: CASSTREGGYTF. DNA of the CDR3: TGTGCCAGCTCGACCCGGGAAGGAGGCTACACCTTC.

This chain uses TRBV9 with TRBJ1-2; D perhaps matches TRBD1 (6 bases). Trimming removed 3 bases at V and 1 base at J, with 19 bases between. This CDR3 is 17 amino acids long. Germline V gives CDR1 SGDLS, CDR2 YYNGEE. In nucleotides, the CDR3 is TGTGCCAGCAGCGAGCTCCGGGGGGGACAAAATAACTATGGCTACACCTTC. Translation gives CASSELRGGQNNYGYTF.

Details on this clonotype: A much larger clone sits a single nucleotide away, making a read error possible. Here the CDR3 DNA reads TGTGCCAGCAGTTTCCTTAGGACAGGGGGAGTTTCCTACCATGGCTACACCTTC. Translated, it gives CASSFLRTGGVSYHGYTF. This rearrangement joins TRBV28 to TRBJ1-2; 10 nucleotides match TRBD1. Germline V CDR1 and CDR2: MDHEN, SYDVKM. The CDR3 extends over 18 amino acids. The trim removed 3 bases at V and 6 bases at J, leaving 16 bases unmatched.

There are a few counts of this clonotype. This rearrangement joins TRBV9 to TRBJ2-3; 13 bases map to TRBD2. The CDR3 length is 18 residues. Germline CDR1 reads SGDLS; CDR2 reads YYNGEE. With V trimmed by 2 bases and J by 2 bases, 8 bases remained unmatched. For the CDR3, the DNA is TGTGCCAGCAGCGTGGCCGGGACTAGCGGGATACCCACAGATACGCAGTATTTT. Translated: CASSVAGTSGIPTDTQYF.

This clonotype was seen many times. The chain combines TRBV3-1 with TRBJ2-4; the D is unclear. Between the trimmed V and J ends, which lost 4 bases and 5 bases, there was a span of 24 bases. The CDR3 totals 18 residues. Germline lookup yields CDR1 LGHDT and CDR2 YNNKEL (reference sequence). The CDR3 nucleotides are TGTGCCAGCAGCCCGCACTACCCCAACTGGTTTGGGGAAAACATTCAGTACTTC. This gives the protein CASSPHYPNWFGENIQYF.

This clonotype was found once. The chain has TRBV6-1 and TRBJ1-6; D may be TRBD1 (5 bases). V was clipped by 3 bases and J by 9 bases, with 12 bases between them. The CDR3 has 14 residues. CDR1 is MNHNS, CDR2 SASEGT, per germline. The CDR3 nucleotides read TGTGCCAGCAGTGACGGCAGGGAGATTTCACCCCTCCACTTT. Translating gives CASSDGREISPLHF.

Many counts were recorded for this clonotype. The V gene is TRBV11-1, the J gene TRBJ2-7; D may correspond to TRBD1 or TRBD2 (5 bases each). CDR3 size: 15 residues. The germline gives CDR1 SGHAT, CDR2 FQDESV (reference sequence). V lost 1 base and J 1 base, leaving 11 bases between the germline ends. CDR3 bases: TGTGCCAGCAGCTTAGGGGGACCGTCGTCCTACGAGCAGTACTTC. Translation: CASSLGGPSSYEQYF.

The chain carries TRBV20-1 and TRBJ2-1, with 11 nucleotides matching TRBD2. Losses at the gene ends were 6 bases for V and 8 bases for J; bases not matched to a gene: 9. The CDR3 totals 14 residues. Germline V gives CDR1 DFQATT, CDR2 SNEGSKA (reference sequence). Here the CDR3 DNA reads TGCAGTGCCTCTACTAGCGGGAGTGGTGATGAGCAGTTCTTC. The encoded protein is CSASTSGSGDEQFF.

This chain links TRBV15 with TRBJ2-7; D gene ambiguous. The end of the DNA is better explained by TRBJ2-1, so the J call may be wrong. Germline CDR1 LNHNV, CDR2 YYDKDF (reference sequence). The CDR3 covers 16 residues. CDR3 nucleotides: TGTGCCACCAGCACAAGAATAGGGCGTGAGTCCTACGAGCAGTTCTTC. It codes for CATSTRIGRESYEQFF.

This clonotype was picked up many times. The chain carries TRBV5-1 and TRBJ2-1; TRBD1 matches 7 bases. The V gene end was trimmed by 2 bases and the J gene end by 4 bases; junction bases not matched to a gene: 6. CDR1 is SGHRS, CDR2 YFSETQ, per germline. This CDR3 is 15 amino acids long. In DNA form, the CDR3 reads TGCGCCAGCAGCTTAGAGGGACAGCTTTACAATGAGCAGTTCTTC. Amino acid sequence: CASSLEGQLYNEQFF.

Notes on this clonotype: This may be a read error: a much more frequent sequence differs by one nucleotide. The gene calls are TRBV7-3 and TRBJ2-1; the match to TRBD1 covers 7 bases. Germline CDR1 and CDR2: SGHTA and FQGTGA. The CDR3 is 13 amino acids. With 4 bases clipped from V and 5 bases from J, the junction kept 2 bases outside the gene matches. The CDR3 DNA follows: TGTGCCAGCAGCTCCGGGACAGACAATGAGCAGTTCTTC. Its translation: CASSSGTDNEQFF.

This clonotype came up many times. V gene TRBV27 combines with J gene TRBJ2-7, with D unresolved. CDR1 and CDR2 from the germline V gene are MNHEY and SMNVEV (reference sequence). Trimming left V 1 base short and J 3 bases short, with 13 bases between. This CDR3 has 15 residues. DNA for the CDR3: TGTGCCAGCAGTTTATTCCGTCCTGCCCACTACGAGCAGTACTTC. It translates to CASSLFRPAHYEQYF.

This clonotype has a count of ten or more. The rearrangement links TRBV20-1 to TRBJ2-5; D is undetermined. V shed 6 bases and J shed 6 bases, with 23 bases lying between them. The CDR3 spans 15 residues. The germline V gene has CDR1 DFQATT and CDR2 SNEGSKA (reference sequence). The chain's CDR3 is CSANPLGVEKKTQYF. The CDR3 DNA sequence: TGCAGTGCAAATCCTCTAGGAGTAGAGAAAAAGACCCAGTACTTC.

This clonotype was seen repeatedly, ten times or more. The CDR3 nucleotides read TGTGCCAGCAGTTTCGACGGACCCTACGAGCAGTACTTC. Its protein is CASSFDGPYEQYF. The chain employs TRBV27 and TRBJ2-7; D unclear. CDR1 is MNHEY and CDR2 is SMNVEV in the germline V gene (reference sequence). This CDR3 spans 13 amino acids. Trimming pared 3 bases from V and 2 bases from J, leaving 8 bases between.

This clonotype was detected ten times or more. The chain recombines TRBV5-1 with TRBJ2-7; no firm D call. V was trimmed by 3 bases and J by 5 bases, leaving 6 bases between them. The germline V gene encodes CDR1 SGHRS and CDR2 YFSETQ. The CDR3 loop spans 11 amino acids. CDR3 in DNA: TGCGCCAGCAGCTCTGCCGACGAGCAGTACTTC. It is translated as CASSSADEQYF.

The sample holds many counts of this clonotype. The chain uses TRBV18 and TRBJ1-2; possible D gene TRBD1, 6 bases. Trimming shortened V by 0 bases and J by 4 bases, and 9 bases separated the two germline ends. The germline V gene encodes CDR1 KGHSH and CDR2 LQKENI. The CDR3 has 14 residues. As DNA, the CDR3 is TGTGCCAGCTCACCACCGCAGGGGTCCTATGGCTACACCTTC. Amino acid sequence: CASSPPQGSYGYTF.

This clonotype was detected many times. The J gene is TRBJ2-1, the V gene TRBV24-1, with D perhaps matching TRBD2 (7 bases). Trimming removed 1 base from V and 3 bases from J, with 12 bases in between. This CDR3 contains 16 residues. CDR1 is KGHDR and CDR2 is SFDVKD in the germline V gene. CDR3 sequence reads: CATSDLEGGDYNEQFF. The CDR3 DNA reads TGTGCCACCAGTGATTTAGAAGGGGGGGACTACAATGAGCAGTTCTTC.

The chain carries TRBV30 and TRBJ2-7; possibly TRBD1 for D (6 bases). From germline, CDR1 is GTSNPN and CDR2 SVGIG (reference sequence). The CDR3 extends over 14 amino acids. The ends were cut back, 3 bases at V and 3 bases at J, with 15 bases in the middle. CDR3: CAWRHDRFVYEQYF. DNA for the CDR3: TGTGCCTGGAGGCATGACAGGTTTGTCTACGAGCAGTACTTC.

In its sample, this clonotype was seen many times. This chain connects TRBV2 to TRBJ2-1; 9 positions match TRBD2. The CDR3 totals 17 residues. Germline V gene data show CDR1 as SNHLY and CDR2 as FYNNEI. J lost 3 bases, V lost 1 base, and 7 bases had no gene match. The CDR3 region has the DNA TGTGCCAGCAGTGAAGACGGGACTAGCAATTTCTACAATGAGCAGTTCTTC. Its translation is CASSEDGTSNFYNEQFF.

This clonotype was seen more than once but under ten times. V is TRBV25-1 and J is TRBJ2-1; 16 bases match TRBD2. Germline values: CDR1 MGHDK, CDR2 SYGVNS. V shed 6 bases, J shed 3 bases, and the junction held 2 bases outside the gene matches. This CDR3 region has 16 residues. CDR3 in DNA: TGTGCCAGCAGGGGACTAGCGGGAGGGCGCTACAATGAGCAGTTCTTC. Amino acids: CASRGLAGGRYNEQFF.

This clonotype was detected ten times or more. The chain has TRBV6-2 or TRBV6-3 and TRBJ1-1; D remains unclear. V gave up 6 bases and J gave up 4 bases, with 9 bases separating them. Per germline, CDR1 MNHEY and CDR2 SVGEGT. The CDR3 has 12 amino acids. CDR3 residues: CASRKIFTEAFF. The CDR3 DNA reads TGTGCCAGCAGGAAAATCTTCACTGAAGCTTTCTTT.

This chain joins TRBV5-1 and TRBJ2-2; no definite D call. Germline V gene data show CDR1 as SGHRS and CDR2 as YFSETQ. This CDR3 is 19 amino acids long. Trimming took 1 base from V and 3 from J, leaving 22 bases between them. CDR3 loop: CASSLSLGLILPHTGELFF. CDR3 nucleotide sequence: TGCGCCAGCAGCTTGAGTCTTGGGTTGATCCTTCCCCACACCGGGGAGCTGTTTTTT.

For this clonotype: This may be a read error: a much more frequent sequence differs by one nucleotide. The gene calls are TRBV28 and TRBJ2-4; D is tentatively TRBD1 or TRBD2 (6 bases each). This CDR3 contains 16 residues. Germline CDR1 is MDHEN and CDR2 is SYDVKM. CDR3 region: CASRGGGLLAENIQYF. The DNA of the CDR3 is TGTGCCAGCAGGGGTGGGGGGCTCCTAGCCGAAAACATTCAGTACTTC.